This is a list of T cell receptor beta chains from one sample in a study of immune evolution from preneoplasia to lung adenocarcinoma. TCRdb's copy holds only in-frame clones and misses some; the assay was immunoSEQ multiplex PCR. This table holds roughly 7,000 clones, 78% found once. Material: FFPE adjacent normal lung tissue. The receptors come from a person aged 55-80 years with lung adenocarcinoma. CDR3s include the opening cysteine and the closing phenylalanine or tryptophan. Each record gives: clone size, J gene, D gene, V gene, CDR3 length, CDR3 DNA, CDR3 protein. The D gene is left open where the match is weak. Where a row states a size, it is once, few, many or the class of an expanded clone; other rows omit it.

size: -
J: TRBJ2-3
D: -
V: TRBV14
length: 11
DNA: TGTGCCAGCAGCCAAGCAGATACGCAGTATTTT
CDR3: CASSQADTQYF

size: -
J: TRBJ2-7
D: TRBD1
V: TRBV28
length: 14
DNA: TGTGCCAGCAGGGCCGGGACAGGAGTCTACGAGCAGTACTTC
CDR3: CASRAGTGVYEQYF

size: -
J: TRBJ1-1
D: -
V: TRBV29-1
length: 14
DNA: TGCAGCGTTGTTAGTACGGGCGGGAACACTGAAGCTTTCTTT
CDR3: CSVVSTGGNTEAFF

size: few
J: TRBJ2-3
D: TRBD2
V: TRBV7-3
length: 15
DNA: TGTGCCAGCTCGGACGGGAGGGGGTACACAGATACGCAGTATTTT
CDR3: CASSDGRGYTDTQYF

size: -
J: TRBJ2-5
D: TRBD2
V: TRBV10-1
length: 15
DNA: TGCGCCAGCAGTGAGACTAGCGGGGTCGAGAAGACCCAGTACTTC
CDR3: CASSETSGVEKTQYF

size: -
J: TRBJ2-5
D: -
V: TRBV7-3
length: 13
DNA: TGTGCCAGCAGCTCAGGCACGGGGGAGACCCAGTACTTC
CDR3: CASSSGTGETQYF

size: -
J: TRBJ1-1
D: -
V: TRBV30
length: 12
DNA: TGTGCCTGCGAACAGCCGGACACTGAAGCTTTCTTT
CDR3: CACEQPDTEAFF

size: -
J: TRBJ1-1
D: -
V: TRBV20-1
length: 11
DNA: TGCAGTGCTCCTAGGAACACTGAAGCTTTCTTT
CDR3: CSAPRNTEAFF

size: -
J: TRBJ2-1
D: -
V: TRBV10-2
length: 13
DNA: TGCGCCAGCAGTGAGGTCAACTACAATGAGCAGTTCTTC
CDR3: CASSEVNYNEQFF

size: -
J: TRBJ2-1
D: -
V: TRBV6-1
length: 12
DNA: TGTGCCAGCAGTTTTCTCTACAATGAGCAGTTCTTC
CDR3: CASSFLYNEQFF

size: -
J: TRBJ1-1
D: -
V: TRBV20-1
length: 11
DNA: TGCAGTCTAGCCCTCAGAACTGAAGCTTTCTTT
CDR3: CSLALRTEAFF

size: -
J: TRBJ1-1
D: TRBD1
V: TRBV4-3
length: 16
DNA: TGCGCCAGCAGCCAAGAAGGGACAGGGATGAACACTGAAGCTTTCTTT
CDR3: CASSQEGTGMNTEAFF

size: -
J: TRBJ1-5
D: -
V: TRBV28
length: 12
DNA: TGTGCCAGCAGTTTGGGTGGGCAGCCCCAGCATTTT
CDR3: CASSLGGQPQHF

size: -
J: TRBJ2-2
D: -
V: TRBV10-1
length: 13
DNA: TGCGCCAGCAGTGGGCCAGCAACCGGGGAGCTGTTTTTT
CDR3: CASSGPATGELFF

size: -
J: TRBJ2-1
D: -
V: TRBV5-1
length: 15
DNA: TGCGCCAGCAGCTTGGTTAGCGGTAACTACAATGAGCAGTTCTTC
CDR3: CASSLVSGNYNEQFF

size: -
J: TRBJ2-2
D: TRBD1
V: TRBV11-2
length: 14
DNA: TGTGCCAGCAGCTCGACAGGGTCGAGTGGCGCGCTGTTTTTT
CDR3: CASSSTGSSGALFF

size: -
J: TRBJ1-1
D: -
V: TRBV15
length: 15
DNA: TGTGCCACCAGCAGAGGGTTACAGGACTACACTGAAGCTTTCTTT
CDR3: CATSRGLQDYTEAFF

size: -
J: TRBJ2-3
D: TRBD2
V: TRBV19
length: 14
DNA: TGTGCCAGTAAACTAGCGGGAGATGCAGATACGCAGTATTTT
CDR3: CASKLAGDADTQYF

size: -
J: TRBJ2-3
D: -
V: TRBV2
length: 11
DNA: TGTGCCAGCCTTGACACAGATACGCAGTATTTT
CDR3: CASLDTDTQYF

size: -
J: TRBJ1-5
D: -
V: TRBV5-4
length: 13
DNA: TGTGCCAGCAGCTTGGGCAGGAACCAGCCCCAGCATTTT
CDR3: CASSLGRNQPQHF

size: -
J: TRBJ1-1
D: -
V: TRBV9
length: 15
DNA: TGTGCCAGCAGCGTAGGCTCCGGAGTGAACACTGAAGCTTTCTTT
CDR3: CASSVGSGVNTEAFF

size: -
J: TRBJ1-2
D: -
V: TRBV11-2
length: 12
DNA: TGTGCCAGCAGCTTAGATCAAGGTGGCTACACCTTC
CDR3: CASSLDQGGYTF

size: -
J: TRBJ2-7
D: -
V: TRBV4-2
length: 15
DNA: TGTGCCAGCAGCCAGCGTGGAGCGGGACATAACGAGCAGTACTTC
CDR3: CASSQRGAGHNEQYF

size: -
J: TRBJ1-1
D: -
V: TRBV2
length: 13
DNA: TGTGCCAGCAGTCGCGGTACGAACACTGAAGCTTTCTTT
CDR3: CASSRGTNTEAFF

size: once
J: TRBJ1-1
D: -
V: TRBV6-5
length: 12
DNA: TGTGCCAGCAGCCAACGCAACACTGAAGCTTTCTTT
CDR3: CASSQRNTEAFF